A single sample gave rise to the 10 T cell receptor beta chains below, sequenced in a study of blood T cell repertoires in COVID-19. Here immunoSEQ multiplex PCR was the method, and the copy in TCRdb shows in-frame clones only, minus some. The sample has fewer than 15,000 clones, 85% to 95% seen once. The sample consisted of peripheral blood. These receptors were taken from a human donor with active COVID-19. The donor label of this sample is uncertain.

This clone was detected once. V is TRBV7-6 and J is TRBJ2-1, with TRBD2 matching 11 bases. The CDR3 totals 16 residues. CDR1 and CDR2 (germline): SGHVS, FNYEAQ. With V trimmed by 4 bases and J by 5 bases, 7 bases remained unmatched. The CDR3 is CASSSLSGRDHNEQFF. For the CDR3, the DNA is TGTGCCAGCAGCTCCCTTAGCGGGAGGGACCACAATGAGCAGTTCTTC.

The chain couples TRBV10-1 to TRBJ2-3; D gene uncertain. The CDR3 is 14 amino acids. Germline V gene lookup returns CDR1 WNHNN and CDR2 SYGVQD (reference sequence). Deletions cut 2 bases from V and 4 bases from J, with 10 bases between. The CDR3 nucleotides are TGCGCCAGCAGTGAGACGGGTCCCCCAGATACGCAGTATTTT. It codes for CASSETGPPDTQYF.

This clone was seen just once. The CDR3 coding sequence is TGTGCCAGCAGCTTGGGGCAGTCGAACACCGGGGAGCTGTTTTTT. It yields the protein CASSLGQSNTGELFF. The chain carries TRBV7-2 and TRBJ2-2; TRBD1 is a possible D gene (5 bases). Germline-derived CDR1 and CDR2 are SGHTA and FQGNSA. This CDR3 comprises 15 residues. The ends were cut back, 3 bases at V and 0 bases at J, with 8 bases in the middle.

The J gene is TRBJ1-4, the V gene TRBV6-5, with TRBD1 matching 10 bases. The CDR3 consists of 14 residues. Germline V gene sequence: CDR1 MNHEY, CDR2 SVGAGI. V shed 7 bases and J 9 bases; nucleotides not matched to a gene: 8. The CDR3: CASTQDRGGQKLFF. CDR3 DNA sequence: TGTGCCAGCACCCAGGACAGGGGGGGACAAAAACTGTTTTTT.

On this clone: The junction and the germline gene differ at one end; a read error may be behind it. This chain uses TRBV7-7 with TRBJ2-2, with D perhaps TRBD1 (6 bases). Germline CDR1 SSHAT, CDR2 FNYEAQ (reference sequence). This CDR3 contains 14 residues. DNA of the CDR3: TGTGCTAGCAGCCAGGACAGGAACACCGGGGAGCTGTTTTTT. It is translated as CASSQDRNTGELFF.

The chain couples TRBV7-2 to TRBJ1-3, with 10 bases aligning to TRBD1. This CDR3 is 17 amino acids long. Trimming cost V 1 base and J 5 bases; bases outside gene matches: 8. The germline gives CDR1 SGHTA, CDR2 FQGNSA. As DNA, the CDR3 is TGTGCCAGCAGCTTAGGAGGGACAGGGGATCTGCGAAACACCATATATTTT. This gives the protein CASSLGGTGDLRNTIYF.

The rearrangement joins TRBV5-6 to TRBJ1-2; tentatively, D is TRBD1 (6 bases). Germline values: CDR1 SGHDT, CDR2 YYEEEE. The CDR3 is 13 amino acids. V lost 0 bases to trimming and J lost 6 bases, with 9 bases between them. DNA for the CDR3: TGTGCCAGCAGCTTGGTAGGGGGTAATGGCTACACCTTC. This encodes CASSLVGGNGYTF.

V usage is TRBV2 and J usage is TRBJ2-7, with D perhaps TRBD2 (5 bases). Germline CDR1 SNHLY, CDR2 FYNNEI. Trimming shortened V by 7 bases and J by 0 bases, and 16 bases separated the two germline ends. This CDR3 region has 15 residues. DNA of the CDR3: TGTGCCAGCATCACGGGGTGGCGCAGCTCCTACGAGCAGTACTTC. This gives the protein CASITGWRSSYEQYF.

The chain uses TRBV28 and TRBJ2-7; 10 bases line up with TRBD2. With V trimmed by 3 bases and J by 0 bases, 8 bases remained unmatched. The CDR3 consists of 17 residues. The germline CDR1 and CDR2 sequences are MDHEN and SYDVKM. The CDR3 DNA follows: TGTGCCAGCAGTTTTATCTGGACTAGCGGTAGCTCCTACGAGCAGTACTTC. Residues: CASSFIWTSGSSYEQYF.

The chain is built from TRBV5-6 and TRBJ1-6; possibly TRBD1 for D (5 bases). In germline, CDR1 is SGHDT, CDR2 YYEEEE. The V end was cut by 4 bases, the J end by 9 bases, with 23 bases between. The CDR3 is 17 amino acids. CDR3 protein: CASSRGGSGFGASPLHF. The DNA of the CDR3 is TGTGCCAGCAGCCGTGGGGGGTCGGGTTTTGGTGCTTCACCCCTCCACTTT.